This T cell receptor (beta chain) originates from a study of control samples from healthy donors and cancer patients. The CDR3 has 13 residues. V was trimmed by 4 bases and J by 6 bases, leaving 11 bases between them. Per the germline V gene, CDR1 is SGHNT and CDR2 is YYREEE (reference sequence). The method was immunoSEQ multiplex PCR; TCRdb's version includes in-frame clones alone and lacks a portion of them. Of some 76,000 clones listed, under 90% are singletons. The count of this clone is one. The clonotype was recovered from a woman in her 50s with colorectal cancer. The gene calls are TRBV5-4 and TRBJ2-4; the D is unclear. Sequencing was done on a sample of PBMCs. This CDR3 is CASSLGTGNIQYF. The CDR3, as DNA: TGTGCCAGCAGCCTGGGAACTGGAAACATTCAGTACTTC.